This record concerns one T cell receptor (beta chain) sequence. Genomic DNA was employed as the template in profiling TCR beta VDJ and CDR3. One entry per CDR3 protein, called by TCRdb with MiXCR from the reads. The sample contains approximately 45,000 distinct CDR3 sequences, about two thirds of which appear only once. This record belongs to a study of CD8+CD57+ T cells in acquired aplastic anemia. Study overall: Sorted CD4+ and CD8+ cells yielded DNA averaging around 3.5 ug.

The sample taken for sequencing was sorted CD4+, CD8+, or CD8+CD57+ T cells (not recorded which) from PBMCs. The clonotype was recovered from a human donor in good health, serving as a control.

DNA of the CDR3: TGCAGCGTAGACCAAAGTGGCTACACCTTC. This translates into CSVDQSGYTF. The chain carries TRBV29-1 and TRBJ1-2; D unclear. With 6 bases removed from V and 7 bases from J, the gap between germline ends came to 9 bases. The length of the CDR3 is 10 residues. Germline assignment: CDR1 SQVTM and CDR2 ANQGSEA.